Listed below are T cell receptor beta chains from one sample, sequenced in a study of a mutant IDH1 vaccine in newly diagnosed glioma. No antigen has been assigned to these receptors. Measured with immunoSEQ multiplex PCR; TCRdb has only the in-frame clones, and not every one. Among some 60,000 clones, about four fifths were seen once, and the ten largest hold approximately 6%. The sample here was PBMCs, taken from a glioma patient whose treatment included an IDH1 peptide vaccine. The receptors stem from a man aged 50-60 years with glioma. The CDR3 runs from the conserved cysteine through the conserved F or W. Each record gives: clone size, D gene, V gene, J gene, CDR3 DNA, CDR3 protein. D genes are given only for firm matches. Clone size appears in some rows only: once, few, many, or a class for an expanded clone.

>-|-|TRBV2|TRBJ2-3
TGTGCCAGCAGTTCGCCGGGCCTAACAGATACGCAGTATTTT
CASSSPGLTDTQYF
>-|TRBD2|TRBV5-1|TRBJ2-2
TGCGCCAGCAGCTTGAGAACTAGCGGGAGGGCCGTCACCGGGGAGCTGTTTTTT
CASSLRTSGRAVTGELFF
>few|-|TRBV11-3|TRBJ1-4
TGTGCCAGCAGCCCCCAAAGAAATGAAAAACTGTTTTTT
CASSPQRNEKLFF
>few|-|TRBV11-3|TRBJ2-7
TGTGCCAGCACGGGGGGCGGGACCCTCTACGAGCAGTACTTC
CASTGGGTLYEQYF
>-|TRBD1|TRBV18|TRBJ2-4
TGTGCCAGCTCACTCACCGGGACAGGGGCGGTCATTCAGTACTTC
CASSLTGTGAVIQYF
>-|TRBD2|TRBV5-4|TRBJ2-7
TGTGCCAGCAGCCAGTCTAGCGGGCGTAGCTCCTACGAGCAGTACTTC
CASSQSSGRSSYEQYF
>-|TRBD1|TRBV5-1|TRBJ1-2
TGCGCCAGCAGCTTGGCAGGGGGCTATGGCTACACCTTC
CASSLAGGYGYTF
>-|-|TRBV11-2|TRBJ1-1
TGTGCCAGCAGCTTAGACGTGAACACTGAAGCTTTCTTT
CASSLDVNTEAFF
>-|-|TRBV5-6|TRBJ1-5
TGTGCCAGCAGCTTGGGTCGTAGTCAGCCCCAGCATTTT
CASSLGRSQPQHF
>-|TRBD2|TRBV2|TRBJ2-7
TGTGCCAGCAGTGCAGGACTAGCGGATATCTACGAGCAGTACTTC
CASSAGLADIYEQYF
>-|-|TRBV2|TRBJ1-3
TGTGCCGGGGGACTTCAAGACTTTCGGGACTCTGGAAACACCATATATTTT
CAGGLQDFRDSGNTIYF
>-|TRBD2|TRBV27|TRBJ2-2
TGTGCCAGCAGGAATAGGGGACTAGCGGTTCTTAACACCGGGGAGCTGTTTTTT
CASRNRGLAVLNTGELFF
>-|TRBD1|TRBV5-4|TRBJ1-2
TGTGCCAGCAGCCCGGGACAGTCCCGGGGCTATGGCTACACCTTC
CASSPGQSRGYGYTF
>-|-|TRBV18|TRBJ2-5
TGTGCCAGCTCACCTAATGTGGTAGCGGCGCTTTATCGAGAGACCCAGTACTTC
CASSPNVVAALYRETQYF
>-|-|TRBV4-3|TRBJ2-1
TGCGCCAGCAGCCTTTTGAGGGGTCTCGATGAGCAGTTCTTC
CASSLLRGLDEQFF
>many|TRBD1|TRBV5-5|TRBJ1-5
TGTGCCAGCAGCCCGACAGGGGCAGTCAGGAGCAATCAGCCCCAGCATTTT
CASSPTGAVRSNQPQHF
>few|-|TRBV25-1|TRBJ1-1
TGTGCCAGCACGTGGGGAGGGAACACTGAAGCTTTCTTT
CASTWGGNTEAFF
>-|-|TRBV9|TRBJ1-1
TGTGCCAGCAGCGTTTCGACAGAAAAGAACACTGAAGCTTTCTTT
CASSVSTEKNTEAFF
>-|-|TRBV7-2|TRBJ2-1
TGTGCCAGCAGCTTAGACTTTCAGTCCTACAATGAGCAGTTCTTC
CASSLDFQSYNEQFF
>once|-|TRBV5-4|TRBJ2-1
TGTGCCAGCAGCTTGGAGGGTGGTGCGGGCTACAATGAGCAGTTCTTC
CASSLEGGAGYNEQFF
>-|-|TRBV27|TRBJ1-4
TGTGCCAGCAGTTGGACGAGGGCGATTAATGAAAAACTGTTTTTT
CASSWTRAINEKLFF
>-|-|TRBV18|TRBJ2-7
TGTGCCAGCTCGCTACAGGGCTACGAGCAGTACTTC
CASSLQGYEQYF
>-|-|TRBV19|TRBJ1-3
TGTGCCAGTAGTATAGATCGGGGCCCTCGCTCTGGAAACACCATATATTTT
CASSIDRGPRSGNTIYF
>-|TRBD1|TRBV5-1|TRBJ1-1
TGCGCCAGCAGTTCGGACAGGAGGAACACTGAAGCTTTCTTT
CASSSDRRNTEAFF
>-|-|TRBV10-3|TRBJ2-7
TGTGCCATCGGTTCTCAAAAGGGGGGCCAGACTGGCGAGCAGTACTTC
CAIGSQKGGQTGEQYF
>-|-|TRBV19|TRBJ1-1
TGTGCCAGTAGTAACCCCCGGGTTAGTGAAGCTTTCTTT
CASSNPRVSEAFF
>-|-|TRBV13|TRBJ2-3
TGTGCCAGCAGCTCAAAAAAATCCGCAGATACGCAGTATTTT
CASSSKKSADTQYF
>-|TRBD1|TRBV2|TRBJ1-1
TGTGCCAGCGGTAGGACAGGGGTGACTGAAGCTTTCTTT
CASGRTGVTEAFF
>-|TRBD1|TRBV5-1|TRBJ2-5
TGCGCCAGCAGCTCCCGGGACAGAGAGACCCAGTACTTC
CASSSRDRETQYF
>-|TRBD1|TRBV27|TRBJ1-5
TGTGCCAGCAGTCCGGACAGGGTACAGCCCCAGCATTTT
CASSPDRVQPQHF
>-|TRBD2|TRBV14|TRBJ2-3
TGTGCCAGCAGCCGGTGGAGCGGGGATTCCCCAGATACGCAGTATTTT
CASSRWSGDSPDTQYF